The clone carrying this T cell receptor (beta chain) was detected a few times. Its antigen is as yet unknown. V gave up 5 bases and J gave up 4 bases, with 17 bases separating them. This CDR3 has 15 amino acids. Germline V gene data show CDR1 as SEHNR and CDR2 as FQNEAQ (reference sequence). The sample comes from a study of shared clonotypes between healthy human individuals. Study results and caveats: Among a few donors, approximately 5% of naive CD4 clonotypes were found in common.

The repertoire was sequenced with immunoSEQ multiplex PCR; TCRdb's copy has only in-frame clones and lacks some. The sample lists around 700,000 clones, about 78% occurring once. V and J are TRBV7-9 and TRBJ1-1, with D possibly matching TRBD1 (5 bases). Sequencing was carried out using memory CD4+ T cells sorted from blood. Described subset: CD45RA-negative fraction. The sequence came from a woman aged 25-40 years in good health. In DNA, the CDR3 is TGTGCCAGCAGCCCCCGTAGGGGAGGTGGCACTGAAGCTTTCTTT. Its protein is CASSPRRGGGTEAFF.